The subject of this entry is one T cell receptor beta chain. This sample stems from a study of PD-1 blockade in mismatch repair-deficient tumors. Study summary: Enrolled about 2013-2017, patients had progressing, pretreated mismatch repair-deficient cancers of around twelve types.

The CDR3 is 14 amino acids. Germline values: CDR1 MNHNS, CDR2 SASEGT. V was pared by 10 bases and J by 0 bases, with 10 bases between. Sequencing was performed with immunoSEQ multiplex PCR; in TCRdb, only in-frame clones are kept and a portion is missing. This sample has some 84,000 clones, with roughly 80% found just once. The chain joins TRBV6-1 to TRBJ2-6; no clear D. The input for sequencing was peripheral blood, taken 12 weeks after starting pembrolizumab. This receptor was identified in an adult with mismatch repair-deficient cancer. The CDR3 DNA sequence: TGTGCCACCGTCGGCAGCTCTGGGGCCAACGTCCTGACTTTC. Amino acids: CATVGSSGANVLTF.